These 25 T cell receptor beta chains came from one sample sequenced in a study of blood T cells in healthy people across ages. A J-beta primer mix and a sample-barcoded 5' primer were used in a second PCR of roughly 6 to 11 cycles. TCRdb redid the calling of the 5' RACE reads with MiXCR, one entry per CDR3 protein. The sample has 780,000 or so distinct CDR3 sequences; more than 50% are singletons. Sequencing used blood. The receptor source for this set is a man aged 35 to 55 in good health.

The chain links TRBV5-1 to TRBJ2-1; 7 positions agree with TRBD2. CDR1 and CDR2 from the germline V gene are SGHRS and YFSETQ. J gave up 3 bases and V 4 bases, and 7 bases lay outside the gene matches. The CDR3 has 15 residues. CDR3 sequence (DNA): TGCGCCAGCAGCCCGGGGAGGGGTTTCTACAATGAGCAGTTCTTC. Its protein is CASSPGRGFYNEQFF.

In its sample, this clonotype was seen many times. In DNA, the CDR3 is TGCAGCGTCCGATTTGGGGTTTCCAGAATCAATGAGCAGTTCTTC. It specifies CSVRFGVSRINEQFF. The chain joins TRBV29-1 to TRBJ2-1; D ambiguous. This CDR3 comprises 15 residues. The germline V gene has CDR1 SQVTM and CDR2 ANQGSEA. With 6 bases removed from V and 6 bases from J, the gap between germline ends came to 21 bases.

The chain links TRBV7-8 to TRBJ1-2; the match to TRBD1 covers 10 bases. V shed 5 bases, J shed 6 bases, and the junction held 9 bases outside the gene matches. Germline loops: CDR1 SGHVS, CDR2 FQNEAQ. The CDR3 is made up of 15 amino acids. The CDR3 spells CASSHYDRGHNGYTF. CDR3 DNA sequence: TGTGCCAGCAGCCATTACGACAGGGGGCATAATGGCTACACCTTC.

This clonotype was found a few times. The rearrangement links TRBV7-2 to TRBJ2-1, with a possible D match to TRBD1 (6 bases). Trimming took off 5 bases at V and 7 bases at J, with 12 bases between the two ends. This CDR3 contains 13 residues. Germline V gene data show CDR1 as SGHTA and CDR2 as FQGNSA. CDR3 nucleotide sequence: TGTGCCAGCAGCCCCGTGAGGGGGAATGAGCAGTTCTTC. Protein product: CASSPVRGNEQFF.

This clonotype was seen many times. This rearrangement joins TRBV6-4 to TRBJ1-1; D gene uncertain. Trimming took 3 bases from V and 6 from J, leaving 14 bases between them. The CDR3 spans 14 residues. CDR1 and CDR2 (germline): MRHNA, SNTAGT. CDR3 protein: CASSEVGFVSEAFF. The CDR3 DNA reads TGTGCCAGCAGTGAAGTTGGGTTCGTGTCTGAAGCTTTCTTT.

The chain joins TRBV29-1 to TRBJ2-1; TRBD1 agrees at 8 bases. The CDR3 is 14 amino acids. Germline CDR1 SQVTM, CDR2 ANQGSEA. V shed 5 bases, J shed 4 bases, and the junction held 7 bases outside the gene matches. CDR3 protein: CSVYGQGVYNEQFF. CDR3 nucleotides: TGCAGCGTTTACGGACAGGGAGTTTACAATGAGCAGTTCTTC.

This clonotype was recorded only once. This chain links TRBV12-3 or TRBV12-4 with TRBJ2-1, with D possibly matching TRBD2 (6 bases). This CDR3 is 14 amino acids long. V lost 2 bases to trimming and J lost 6 bases, with 11 bases between them. The CDR3 region is CASSLFGGGNEQFF. For the CDR3, the DNA is TGTGCCAGCAGTTTATTTGGGGGAGGCAATGAGCAGTTCTTC.

Concerning this clonotype itself: Lacking the conserved final phenylalanine or tryptophan, this CDR3 likely reflects a read error. V is TRBV4-1 and J is TRBJ2-7; D possibly corresponds to TRBD1 (6 bases). Germline V gene lookup returns CDR1 MGHRA and CDR2 YSYEKL. V was cut by 2 bases and J by 2 bases, with 7 bases left in between. The CDR3 totals 13 residues. The DNA of the CDR3 is TGCGCCAGCAGCCAACGACAGGCCTACGAGCAGTACCTC. This gives the protein CASSQRQAYEQYL.

The chain carries TRBV20-1 and TRBJ2-4, with D possibly matching TRBD2 (6 bases). The CDR3 is 12 residues long. CDR1 and CDR2 (germline): DFQATT, SNEGSKA (reference sequence). The V end lost 7 bases, the J end lost 8 bases, and 15 bases lay between the germline ends. CDR3 loop: CSVPGLIDIQYF. The CDR3 bases are TGCAGTGTCCCGGGACTTATCGACATTCAGTACTTC.

As to this clonotype: This may arise from a read error, as a much more abundant clone is one base away. The rearrangement uses TRBV20-1 and TRBJ2-5; D remains ambiguous. The DNA end favors TRBJ2-7, so the J call may be wrong. The germline V gene encodes CDR1 DFQATT and CDR2 SNEGSKA (reference sequence). The CDR3 loop spans 13 amino acids. In nucleotides, the CDR3 is TGCAGTGCTAGAGATTCCGGAGAATGCGAGCAGTACTTC. Translated, it gives CSARDSGECEQYF.

The chain uses TRBV7-3 and TRBJ2-7; D is uncertain. The end of the DNA fits TRBJ2-1 better, so the J call may be wrong. CDR3 length: 13 amino acids. Germline values: CDR1 SGHTA, CDR2 FQGTGA. Here the CDR3 reads CASSPENTSEQFF. The CDR3 DNA follows: TGTGCCAGCAGCCCCGAAAATACAAGCGAGCAGTTCTTC.

Many counts were recorded for this clonotype. The CDR3, as DNA: TGCGCCAGCAGCCCCCACGCTAACTATGGCTACACCTTC. Protein: CASSPHANYGYTF. The gene calls are TRBV5-1 and TRBJ1-2; D gene uncertain. This CDR3 is built from 13 residues. In germline, CDR1 is SGHRS, CDR2 YFSETQ. V was trimmed by 4 bases and J by 0 bases, leaving 7 bases between them.

The chain combines TRBV7-9 with TRBJ1-2; D might be TRBD1 (6 bases). Per germline, CDR1 SEHNR and CDR2 FQNEAQ (reference sequence). The CDR3 has 15 residues. Trimming removed 5 bases from V and 2 bases from J, with 15 bases in between. The CDR3 sequence is CASSPAGQRNYGYTF. Here the CDR3 DNA reads TGTGCCAGCAGCCCCGCGGGACAACGAAACTATGGCTACACCTTC.

The J gene is TRBJ2-7, the V gene TRBV5-1, with D perhaps matching TRBD2 (5 bases). This CDR3 region has 15 residues. V lost 3 bases to trimming and J lost 0 bases, with 13 bases between them. The germline gives CDR1 SGHRS, CDR2 YFSETQ. CDR3 sequence reads: CASSSISGSSYEQYF. In nucleotides, the CDR3 is TGCGCCAGCAGCTCTATTTCGGGGAGCTCCTACGAGCAGTACTTC. Supplemented by reference TRBV5-1 and TRBJ2-7, the full variable domain reads KAGVTQTPRYLIKTRGQQVTLSCSPISGHRSVSWYQQTPGQGLQFLFEYFSETQRNKGNFPGRFSGRQFSNSRSEMNVSTLELGDSALYLCASSSISGSSYEQYFGPGTRLTVT.

This clonotype was detected only a few times. The chain combines TRBV5-1 with TRBJ2-1, with D perhaps assigned TRBD1 or TRBD2 (5 bases each). This CDR3 has 15 amino acids. Trimming cost V 2 bases and J 0 bases, with 9 bases left between them. From germline, CDR1 is SGHRS and CDR2 YFSETQ. CDR3 in DNA: TGCGCCAGCAGCTTCGAGGGGAGCTCCTACAATGAGCAGTTCTTC. It is translated as CASSFEGSSYNEQFF.

The table lists this clonotype with a few counts. This chain joins TRBV29-1 and TRBJ2-1; D is ambiguous. Germline-derived CDR1 and CDR2 are SQVTM and ANQGSEA. The CDR3 extends over 15 amino acids. Trimming cost V 6 bases and J 0 bases, with 15 bases left between them. In DNA, the CDR3 is TGCAGCGTCGGCAGGACGGTCAGCTCCTACAATGAGCAGTTCTTC. It encodes CSVGRTVSSYNEQFF.

In DNA form, the CDR3 reads TGTGCCACCAGCAGAGATCCCGACTCCCAAGAGACCCAGTACTTC. This sequence encodes CATSRDPDSQETQYF. The rearrangement links TRBV15 to TRBJ2-5; D is unresolved. Trimming cost V 0 bases and J 1 base, with 9 bases left between them. Germline CDR1 reads LNHNV; CDR2 reads YYDKDF (reference sequence). This CDR3 has 15 amino acids. Supplemented by reference TRBV15 and TRBJ2-5, the full variable domain reads DAMVIQNPRYQVTQFGKPVTLSCSQTLNHNVMYWYQQKSSQAPKLLFHYYDKDFNNEADTPDNFQSRRPNTSFCFLDIRSPGLGDTAMYLCATSRDPDSQETQYFGPGTRLLVL.

The gene calls are TRBV20-1 and TRBJ1-5, with unresolved D. Trimming cost V 4 bases and J 2 bases, with 12 bases left between them. The CDR3 covers 14 residues. Germline V gene data show CDR1 as DFQATT and CDR2 as SNEGSKA (reference sequence). CDR3 loop: CSAIPDWGNQPQHF. CDR3 nucleotides: TGCAGTGCTATACCAGACTGGGGCAATCAGCCCCAGCATTTT.

This clonotype was counted a few times. V and J are TRBV7-2 and TRBJ1-2; D gene ambiguous. Looked up from germline, CDR1 is SGHTA and CDR2 is FQGNSA. The length of the CDR3 is 15 residues. V dropped 2 bases and J dropped 0 bases, with 10 bases sitting between them. CDR3: CASSLSSRTNYGYTF. The CDR3 DNA follows: TGTGCCAGCAGCTTAAGCTCCAGGACTAACTATGGCTACACCTTC.

This clonotype was detected a few times. The chain recombines TRBV7-3 with TRBJ2-7, with D hard to call. The germline V gene encodes CDR1 SGHTA and CDR2 FQGTGA. V was shortened by 3 bases and J by 0 bases, with 6 bases between the two germline ends. The CDR3 totals 13 residues. CDR3 protein: CASSFGHSYEQYF. CDR3 sequence (DNA): TGTGCCAGCAGCTTTGGCCACTCCTACGAGCAGTACTTC.

The chain links TRBV29-1 to TRBJ1-1; D remains ambiguous. V was shortened by 4 bases and J by 0 bases, with 6 bases between the two germline ends. This CDR3 has 12 amino acids. The germline V gene encodes CDR1 SQVTM and CDR2 ANQGSEA. The CDR3 loop reads CSVVPVNTEAFF. DNA of the CDR3: TGCAGCGTTGTCCCTGTGAACACTGAAGCTTTCTTT.

The rearrangement joins TRBV28 to TRBJ2-5; 11 positions match TRBD2. The V segment lost 2 bases and the J segment 2 bases; nucleotides outside the gene matches: 7. This CDR3 has 17 residues. Germline CDR1 MDHEN, CDR2 SYDVKM. The CDR3 region has the DNA TGTGCCAGCAGTTTAATCCGAACTAGCGGGGGTCAAGAGACCCAGTACTTC. This sequence encodes CASSLIRTSGGQETQYF.

The chain has TRBV9 and TRBJ2-7, with D perhaps matching TRBD1 or TRBD2 (5 bases each). V was clipped by 0 bases and J by 1 base, with 11 bases between them. This CDR3 comprises 15 residues. Per germline, CDR1 SGDLS and CDR2 YYNGEE. The CDR3 protein is CASSVGWDRSYEQYF. In nucleotides, the CDR3 is TGTGCCAGCAGCGTAGGGTGGGACCGGTCCTACGAGCAGTACTTC.

The V and J genes are TRBV4-1 and TRBJ2-1, with TRBD2 as a possible D gene (5 bases). Germline V gives CDR1 MGHRA, CDR2 YSYEKL. V lost 1 base and J lost 4, with 14 bases in between. The CDR3 runs to 16 residues. This CDR3 is CASSQATERRYNEQFF. CDR3 nucleotide sequence: TGCGCCAGCAGCCAAGCTACCGAGCGGAGGTACAATGAGCAGTTCTTC.

The CDR3 DNA sequence: TGTGCCATCAGTGAGATGGTTAGGGGAACATATGGCTACACCTTC. It specifies CAISEMVRGTYGYTF. The J gene is TRBJ1-2, the V gene TRBV10-3; D may be TRBD1 (5 bases). CDR1 ENHRY and CDR2 SYGVKD come from the germline V gene. This CDR3 has 15 residues. The V end was cut by 2 bases, the J end by 5 bases, with 15 bases between.